A single sample gave rise to the 4 T cell receptor beta chains below, sequenced in a study of T cell changes during pregnancy in multiple sclerosis. Profiled with immunoSEQ multiplex PCR; TCRdb holds only in-frame clones, not every one. Seen here are roughly 49,000 clones, roughly 90% observed once, and the top ten hold under 1.5%. The source was peripheral blood, collected in the first trimester of pregnancy. Receptors were obtained from a female donor in good health, enrolled as a control in a pregnancy study.

This chain links TRBV5-6 with TRBJ2-5; TRBD1 matches at 7 bases. Germline V lookup: CDR1 SGHDT, CDR2 YYEEEE. The CDR3 runs to 14 residues. The trim removed 3 bases at V and 2 bases at J, leaving 4 bases unmatched. CDR3 nucleotide sequence: TGTGCCAGCAGCTCAATGGGACAGCAAGAGACCCAGTACTTC. Translation: CASSSMGQQETQYF.

The rearrangement links TRBV2 to TRBJ2-3, with TRBD2 matching 10 bases. The CDR3 is 15 residues long. CDR1 is SNHLY and CDR2 is FYNNEI in the germline V gene. After removal of 8 bases from V and 5 bases from J, the junction contained 10 bases not matched to a gene. CDR3 DNA: TGTGCCAGCCTCCCTGAGCGGGGGGGCCGAGATACGCAGTATTTT. Translation: CASLPERGGRDTQYF.

The V call is TRBV30, the J call TRBJ2-2; TRBD2 aligns across 12 bases. In germline, CDR1 is GTSNPN, CDR2 SVGIG (reference sequence). The CDR3 runs to 15 residues. Trimming at V came to 0 bases and at J to 5 bases, leaving 1 base not matched to a gene. CDR3: CAWSVGLAGTGELFF. CDR3 DNA sequence: TGTGCCTGGAGTGTTGGACTAGCGGGAACCGGGGAGCTGTTTTTT.

The rearrangement links TRBV9 to TRBJ2-2; 8 nucleotides line up with TRBD2. The CDR3 runs to 15 residues. Germline V CDR1 and CDR2: SGDLS, YYNGEE. Trimming took 2 bases from V and 7 from J; bases not matched to a gene: 7. CDR3 region: CASSVSGSGVGELFF. The CDR3 nucleotides are TGTGCCAGCAGCGTCAGCGGGAGTGGGGTCGGGGAGCTGTTTTTT.